The rows below give T cell receptor beta chains drawn from one sample of a study of CD8 T cells in Susac syndrome. Each CDR3 protein gets one entry after TCRdb re-called the immunoSEQ multiplex PCR reads with MiXCR. The sample lists around 230,000 distinct CDR3 sequences, 90% to 96% seen once, with approximately 0.1% in the top ten. The specimen sequenced was CD4+ T cells from PBMCs. The receptor set was obtained from a human donor with Susac syndrome. Both conserved end residues are part of each CDR3. A D gene is named only where the DNA matches it firmly. Expanded clones are given a class, and other clones once, few, many or no size at all.

j_gene: TRBJ2-7
v_gene: TRBV28
abundance: NA
d_gene: NA
CDR3nt: TGTGCCAGCAGTTTCGGTTACGGTCCCGAGCAGTACTTC
CDR3aa: CASSFGYGPEQYF

j_gene: TRBJ2-2
v_gene: TRBV20-1
abundance: NA
d_gene: TRBD2
CDR3nt: TGCAGTGCTCCAGGGGGAGGCGGGAGGGTCGGCGGGGAGCTGTTTTTT
CDR3aa: CSAPGGGGRVGGELFF

j_gene: TRBJ2-3
v_gene: TRBV4-2
abundance: once
d_gene: NA
CDR3nt: TGTGCCAGCAGCCTCGACCAGGGAGATACGCAGTATTTT
CDR3aa: CASSLDQGDTQYF

j_gene: TRBJ2-7
v_gene: TRBV20-1
abundance: NA
d_gene: TRBD2
CDR3nt: TGCAGTGCCCAGGGTAGCGGGGCCAGCTCCTACGAGCAGTACTTC
CDR3aa: CSAQGSGASSYEQYF

j_gene: TRBJ2-1
v_gene: TRBV7-9
abundance: NA
d_gene: TRBD1
CDR3nt: TGTGCCGGCGGGACAGGGGCCTTCCAGTTCTTC
CDR3aa: CAGGTGAFQFF

j_gene: TRBJ1-1
v_gene: TRBV6-5
abundance: NA
d_gene: NA
CDR3nt: TGTGCCAGCAGTAGGGACTTCCTTGAAGCTTTCTTT
CDR3aa: CASSRDFLEAFF

j_gene: TRBJ2-5
v_gene: TRBV9
abundance: NA
d_gene: NA
CDR3nt: TGTGCCAGCAGCTCTCAGCCGGGGTGGCAAGAGACCCAGTACTTC
CDR3aa: CASSSQPGWQETQYF

j_gene: TRBJ2-2
v_gene: TRBV4-1
abundance: NA
d_gene: NA
CDR3nt: TGCGCCAGCAGCCGAGGCCCCGGGGAGCTGTTTTTT
CDR3aa: CASSRGPGELFF

j_gene: TRBJ2-3
v_gene: TRBV29-1
abundance: NA
d_gene: TRBD1
CDR3nt: TGCAGCGTTGAGGGACAGGGGAGCACAGATACGCAGTATTTT
CDR3aa: CSVEGQGSTDTQYF

j_gene: TRBJ2-1
v_gene: TRBV9
abundance: NA
d_gene: NA
CDR3nt: TGTGCCAGCAGCCCCCGCGCCCTGGTCCACAATGAGCAGTTCTTC
CDR3aa: CASSPRALVHNEQFF

j_gene: TRBJ2-5
v_gene: TRBV12-3/TRBV12-4
abundance: NA
d_gene: NA
CDR3nt: TGTGCCAGTTCCGACTACACTATGCGAGAGACCCAGTACTTC
CDR3aa: CASSDYTMRETQYF

j_gene: TRBJ1-2
v_gene: TRBV4-1
abundance: NA
d_gene: NA
CDR3nt: TGCGCCAGCAGCCAAGGACAGACTTATGGCTACACCTTC
CDR3aa: CASSQGQTYGYTF

j_gene: TRBJ2-7
v_gene: TRBV7-9
abundance: once
d_gene: NA
CDR3nt: TGTGCCAGCATTGGGGCCCGACACCTTGAGCAGTACTTC
CDR3aa: CASIGARHLEQYF

j_gene: TRBJ1-1
v_gene: TRBV18
abundance: NA
d_gene: NA
CDR3nt: NA
CDR3aa: CASSLGDEGVGVGIF

j_gene: TRBJ2-1
v_gene: TRBV20-1
abundance: NA
d_gene: TRBD2
CDR3nt: TGCAGTGCTGGGACTAGCGGGGGGATCTACAATGAGCAGTTCTTC
CDR3aa: CSAGTSGGIYNEQFF

j_gene: TRBJ2-5
v_gene: TRBV20-1
abundance: NA
d_gene: TRBD1
CDR3nt: TGCAGTGCTAGGCCACGGACAGGGGGACCGAGTAGCCAGTACTTC
CDR3aa: CSARPRTGGPSSQYF

j_gene: TRBJ1-1
v_gene: TRBV6-5
abundance: NA
d_gene: TRBD1
CDR3nt: TGTGCCAGCAGTTCGTACAGGGGGACAAACACTGAAGCTTTCTTT
CDR3aa: CASSSYRGTNTEAFF

j_gene: TRBJ2-1
v_gene: TRBV29-1
abundance: NA
d_gene: TRBD2
CDR3nt: TGCAGCGTTGGGGGGACTAGCGGGATCAGCTCCTACAATGAGCAGTTCTTC
CDR3aa: CSVGGTSGISSYNEQFF

j_gene: TRBJ2-4
v_gene: TRBV7-2
abundance: NA
d_gene: NA
CDR3nt: TGTGCCAGCAGCTTAGTTGGCCATACAATTCAGTACTTC
CDR3aa: CASSLVGHTIQYF

j_gene: TRBJ1-3
v_gene: TRBV4-1
abundance: NA
d_gene: NA
CDR3nt: TGCGCCAGCAGCCAAGGACAGAGCTCTGGAAACACCATATATTTT
CDR3aa: CASSQGQSSGNTIYF

j_gene: TRBJ1-1
v_gene: TRBV28
abundance: NA
d_gene: NA
CDR3nt: TGTGCCAGCAGCCACCCCCCCAGGGGCACTGAAGCTTTCTTT
CDR3aa: CASSHPPRGTEAFF

j_gene: TRBJ2-3
v_gene: TRBV20-1
abundance: NA
d_gene: TRBD2
CDR3nt: TGCAGTGCTAGAGATCCCAGGGTGCCTAGCGGGAGGGTACGCCCTAGCACAGATACGCAGTATTTT
CDR3aa: CSARDPRVPSGRVRPSTDTQYF

j_gene: TRBJ1-5
v_gene: TRBV20-1
abundance: NA
d_gene: NA
CDR3nt: TGCAGTGCTAGAATACCGGGATGGGGCAATCAGCCCCAGCATTTT
CDR3aa: CSARIPGWGNQPQHF

j_gene: TRBJ2-1
v_gene: TRBV30
abundance: NA
d_gene: TRBD2
CDR3nt: TGTGCCTGGGGGCGAGGGAGGGGTGAGCAGTTCTTC
CDR3aa: CAWGRGRGEQFF

j_gene: TRBJ2-7
v_gene: TRBV5-4
abundance: once
d_gene: NA
CDR3nt: TGTGCCAGCAGCTTGGGTAACGTCCCCTACGAGCAGTACTTC
CDR3aa: CASSLGNVPYEQYF

j_gene: TRBJ2-2
v_gene: TRBV29-1
abundance: NA
d_gene: NA
CDR3nt: TGCAGCGTTGTGGGGCGAGGTACCGGGGAGCTGTTTTTT
CDR3aa: CSVVGRGTGELFF

j_gene: TRBJ2-7
v_gene: TRBV5-6
abundance: NA
d_gene: TRBD2
CDR3nt: TGTGCCAGCAGCCAACTAGCGGGAGTAAGGAACGAGCAGTACTTC
CDR3aa: CASSQLAGVRNEQYF

j_gene: TRBJ2-7
v_gene: TRBV28
abundance: NA
d_gene: NA
CDR3nt: TGTGCCAGCGGCCCCTACGAGCAGTACTTC
CDR3aa: CASGPYEQYF

j_gene: TRBJ1-2
v_gene: TRBV12-3/TRBV12-4
abundance: once
d_gene: TRBD1
CDR3nt: TGTGCCAGCAGTTTAGTGGACAGGGTCCCTTTTTATGGCTACACCTTC
CDR3aa: CASSLVDRVPFYGYTF

j_gene: TRBJ1-2
v_gene: TRBV12-3/TRBV12-4
abundance: NA
d_gene: NA
CDR3nt: TGTGCCAGCAGCCGGCCGGGACGAACCAACTATGGCTACACCTTC
CDR3aa: CASSRPGRTNYGYTF

j_gene: TRBJ1-3
v_gene: TRBV12-3/TRBV12-4
abundance: NA
d_gene: NA
CDR3nt: TGTGCCAGCGCCCAGTCGGGCAGCTCTGGAAACACCATATATTTT
CDR3aa: CASAQSGSSGNTIYF

j_gene: TRBJ2-7
v_gene: TRBV30
abundance: NA
d_gene: TRBD2
CDR3nt: TGTGCCTGGATGGCGGGAGGGCCTTACGACGAGCAGTACTTC
CDR3aa: CAWMAGGPYDEQYF

j_gene: TRBJ2-1
v_gene: TRBV15
abundance: NA
d_gene: TRBD2
CDR3nt: TGTGCCACCAGCATTCCACTAGCGCAAACCTACAATGAGCAGTTCTTC
CDR3aa: CATSIPLAQTYNEQFF

j_gene: TRBJ1-2
v_gene: TRBV11-3
abundance: NA
d_gene: NA
CDR3nt: TGTGCCAGCAGCCTGCTAGTTACGGGTAACGATGGCTACACCTTC
CDR3aa: CASSLLVTGNDGYTF

j_gene: TRBJ2-7
v_gene: TRBV27
abundance: NA
d_gene: NA
CDR3nt: TGTGCCAGCAGGGCCGGGGGCAGCCCCGAGCAGTACTTC
CDR3aa: CASRAGGSPEQYF

j_gene: TRBJ1-1
v_gene: TRBV7-9
abundance: NA
d_gene: TRBD1
CDR3nt: TGTGCCAGCGAACCTCAGGGGGCAGGGAACACTGAAGCTTTCTTT
CDR3aa: CASEPQGAGNTEAFF

j_gene: TRBJ2-7
v_gene: TRBV9
abundance: few
d_gene: TRBD2
CDR3nt: TGTGCCAGCAGCGTAGGGACTAGCGGGCTGGCCGAGCAGTACTTC
CDR3aa: CASSVGTSGLAEQYF

j_gene: TRBJ1-2
v_gene: TRBV5-1
abundance: NA
d_gene: NA
CDR3nt: TGCGCCAGCAGCCTCCGATCCAACTATGGCTACACCTTC
CDR3aa: CASSLRSNYGYTF

j_gene: TRBJ1-1
v_gene: TRBV19
abundance: once
d_gene: NA
CDR3nt: TGTGCCAGTAGTACAGGGAGTTACACTGAAGCTTTCTTT
CDR3aa: CASSTGSYTEAFF

j_gene: TRBJ2-1
v_gene: TRBV29-1
abundance: once
d_gene: NA
CDR3nt: TGCAGCGTTCCGTTTTACTCCTACAATGAGCAGTTCTTC
CDR3aa: CSVPFYSYNEQFF

j_gene: TRBJ1-2
v_gene: TRBV19
abundance: NA
d_gene: NA
CDR3nt: TGTGCCAGTACGGAGGATGGCTACACCTTC
CDR3aa: CASTEDGYTF

j_gene: TRBJ1-1
v_gene: TRBV7-3
abundance: NA
d_gene: TRBD1
CDR3nt: TGTGCCAGTTCGACAGGGTACAACACTGAAGCTTTCTTT
CDR3aa: CASSTGYNTEAFF

j_gene: TRBJ2-1
v_gene: TRBV5-6
abundance: medium-sized
d_gene: TRBD2
CDR3nt: TGTGCCAGCAGCCCCGTAGGCGGGGGGCCCTACAATGAGCAGTTCTTC
CDR3aa: CASSPVGGGPYNEQFF

j_gene: TRBJ1-1
v_gene: TRBV20-1
abundance: NA
d_gene: NA
CDR3nt: TGCAGTGCTAGAGAAAGATTATCTGAAGCTTTCTTT
CDR3aa: CSARERLSEAFF

j_gene: TRBJ2-3
v_gene: TRBV6-6
abundance: NA
d_gene: TRBD1
CDR3nt: TGTGCCAGCAGTTACTCGCAGGGGGTCGTTCTGGATACGCAGTATTTT
CDR3aa: CASSYSQGVVLDTQYF

j_gene: TRBJ2-1
v_gene: TRBV15
abundance: NA
d_gene: NA
CDR3nt: TGTGCCACCAGCAGAGATCATGCGAGCTCCTACAATGAGCAGTTCTTC
CDR3aa: CATSRDHASSYNEQFF

j_gene: TRBJ2-5
v_gene: TRBV20-1
abundance: NA
d_gene: NA
CDR3nt: TGCAGTGCTAGAGGAGGGGGTAGGGAGACCCAGTACTTC
CDR3aa: CSARGGGRETQYF

j_gene: TRBJ2-1
v_gene: TRBV9
abundance: NA
d_gene: NA
CDR3nt: TGTGCCAGCAGCCAAGTAGTCGGCAGGACGAATGAGCAGTTCTTC
CDR3aa: CASSQVVGRTNEQFF

j_gene: TRBJ1-4
v_gene: TRBV30
abundance: NA
d_gene: NA
CDR3nt: TGTGCCTGGAAACGGGACCCTCAGAACGAAAAACTGTTTTTT
CDR3aa: CAWKRDPQNEKLFF

j_gene: TRBJ2-7
v_gene: TRBV20-1
abundance: NA
d_gene: NA
CDR3nt: TGCAGTGCCGCTGATCCTTACGAGCAGTACTTC
CDR3aa: CSAADPYEQYF

j_gene: TRBJ2-5
v_gene: TRBV29-1
abundance: NA
d_gene: NA
CDR3nt: TGCAGCGTAGGGAGAGGGCGAGAGACCCAGTACTTC
CDR3aa: CSVGRGRETQYF

j_gene: TRBJ2-1
v_gene: TRBV20-1
abundance: NA
d_gene: TRBD1
CDR3nt: TGCAGTGCTAACCGGGACAGGGGTCAATCAACCTACAATGAGCAGTTCTTC
CDR3aa: CSANRDRGQSTYNEQFF